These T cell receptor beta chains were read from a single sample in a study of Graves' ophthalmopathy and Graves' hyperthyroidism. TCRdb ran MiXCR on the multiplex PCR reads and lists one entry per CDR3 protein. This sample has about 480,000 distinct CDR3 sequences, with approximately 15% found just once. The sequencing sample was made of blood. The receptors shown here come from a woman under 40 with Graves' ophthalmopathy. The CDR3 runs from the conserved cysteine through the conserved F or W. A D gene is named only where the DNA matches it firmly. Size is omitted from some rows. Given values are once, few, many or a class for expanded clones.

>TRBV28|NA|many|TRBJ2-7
CASSFTRFYEQYF
TGTGCCAGCAGTTTTACGCGATTCTACGAGCAGTACTTC
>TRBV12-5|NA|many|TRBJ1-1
CASGLYRLGGGEAFF
TGTGCTAGTGGTTTGTATAGACTGGGAGGGGGTGAAGCTTTCTTT
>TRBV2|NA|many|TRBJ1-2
CASSGGREIYGYTF
TGTGCCAGCAGTGGGGGCAGGGAAATCTATGGCTACACCTTC
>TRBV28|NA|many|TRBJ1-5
CASSPYDQPQHF
TGTGCCAGCAGTCCCTACGATCAGCCCCAGCATTTT
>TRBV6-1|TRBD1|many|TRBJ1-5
CASRGTGDSQPQHF
TGTGCCAGCAGAGGGACAGGGGATAGTCAGCCCCAGCATTTT
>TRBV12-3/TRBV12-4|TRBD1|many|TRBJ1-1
CASSETGGTEAFF
TGTGCCAGCAGTGAAACAGGGGGCACTGAAGCTTTCTTT
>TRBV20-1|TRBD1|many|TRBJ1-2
CSAREGGQGAQGYTF
TGCAGTGCTAGAGAGGGGGGACAGGGGGCGCAAGGCTACACCTTC
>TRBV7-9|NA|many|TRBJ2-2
CASTPAGRSGELFF
TGTGCCAGCACCCCGGCGGGGCGATCCGGGGAGCTGTTTTTT
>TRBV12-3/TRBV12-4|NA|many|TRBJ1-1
CASSFSGMSTEAFF
TGTGCCAGCAGTTTTAGTGGAATGAGCACTGAAGCTTTCTTT
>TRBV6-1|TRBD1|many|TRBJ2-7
CASSGGDRDHLGEQYF
TGTGCCAGCAGTGGAGGTGACAGGGACCATTTGGGGGAGCAGTACTTC
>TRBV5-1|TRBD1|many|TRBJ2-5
CASSLPQGEETQYF
TGCGCCAGCAGCTTGCCTCAGGGGGAGGAGACCCAGTACTTC
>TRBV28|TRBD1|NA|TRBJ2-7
CASSLHGTGTYEQYF
TGTGCCAGCAGTTTGCACGGGACAGGCACCTACGAGCAGTACTTC
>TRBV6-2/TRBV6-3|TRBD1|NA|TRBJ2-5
CASSYQGAGKTQYF
TGTGCCAGCAGTTACCAGGGGGCGGGGAAGACCCAGTACTTC
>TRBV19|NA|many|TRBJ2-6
CASSIQLRDTGANVLTF
TGTGCCAGTAGTATACAACTGCGAGACACTGGGGCCAACGTCCTGACTTTC
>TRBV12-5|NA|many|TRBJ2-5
CASGLVGRETQYF
TGTGCTAGTGGTTTGGTTGGACGGGAGACCCAGTACTTC
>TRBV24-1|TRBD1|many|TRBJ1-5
CATSDVGDRAQPQHF
TGTGCCACCAGTGATGTCGGGGACAGGGCACAGCCCCAGCATTTT
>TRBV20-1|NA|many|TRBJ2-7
CSARDLGRGYEQYF
TGCAGTGCTAGAGATCTGGGACGGGGGTACGAGCAGTACTTC
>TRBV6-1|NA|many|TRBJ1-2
CASRTPDSYGYTF
TGTGCCAGCAGAACACCCGACAGCTATGGCTACACCTTC
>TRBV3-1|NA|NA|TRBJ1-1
CASSLERLRDTEAFF
TGTGCCAGCAGCCTTGAGAGGTTAAGGGACACTGAAGCTTTCTTT
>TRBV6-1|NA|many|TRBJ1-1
CASSERYRVATEAFF
TGTGCCAGCAGTGAAAGATACAGGGTGGCCACTGAAGCTTTCTTT
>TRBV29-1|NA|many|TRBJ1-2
CSVETGSRGYTF
TGCAGCGTGGAGACAGGCTCCAGGGGCTACACCTTC
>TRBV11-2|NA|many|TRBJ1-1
CASSLVGRAGVEAFF
TGTGCCAGCAGCTTAGTTGGCCGGGCAGGGGTTGAAGCTTTCTTT
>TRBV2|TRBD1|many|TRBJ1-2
CASSELRTGVRDYGYTF
TGTGCCAGCAGTGAATTAAGGACAGGGGTTCGGGACTATGGCTACACCTTC
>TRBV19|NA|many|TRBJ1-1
CASSDGQTNTEAFF
TGTGCCAGTAGTGATGGACAGACGAACACTGAAGCTTTCTTT
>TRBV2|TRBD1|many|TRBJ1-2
CASRDRGPEDGYTF
TGTGCCAGCAGGGACAGGGGGCCTGAGGATGGCTACACCTTC
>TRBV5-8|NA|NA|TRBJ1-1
CASGGSMNTEAFF
TGTGCCAGCGGGGGCTCCATGAACACTGAAGCTTTCTTT
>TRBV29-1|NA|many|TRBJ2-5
CSVEWPVQETQYF
TGCAGCGTTGAGTGGCCAGTACAAGAGACCCAGTACTTC
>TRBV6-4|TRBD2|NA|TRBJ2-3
CASSGTSGTDTQYF
TGTGCCAGCAGTGGGACTAGCGGGACAGATACGCAGTATTTT
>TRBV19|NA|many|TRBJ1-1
CASSIAGTEAFF
TGTGCCAGTAGTATCGCCGGGACTGAAGCTTTCTTT
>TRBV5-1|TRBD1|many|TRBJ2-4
CASSLAPGTDIQYF
TGCGCCAGCAGCTTGGCTCCGGGGACAGACATTCAGTACTTT
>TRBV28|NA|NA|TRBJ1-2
CASSLMGNLGGYTF
TGTGCCAGCAGTTTAATGGGAAATTTGGGGGGCTACACCTTC
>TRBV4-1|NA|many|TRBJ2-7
CASSQGISRTYEQYF
TGCGCCAGCAGCCAGGGCATTAGCCGTACCTACGAGCAGTACTTC
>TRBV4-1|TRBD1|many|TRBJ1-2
CASSHGTGTYGYTF
TGCGCCAGCAGCCACGGGACAGGGACCTATGGCTACACCTTC
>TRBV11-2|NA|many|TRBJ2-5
CASSTGTLGETQYF
TGTGCCAGCAGCACAGGGACCCTTGGCGAGACCCAGTACTTC
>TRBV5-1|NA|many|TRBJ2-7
CASSFGSLGFDEQYF
TGCGCCAGCAGCTTTGGGTCTTTAGGGTTCGACGAGCAGTACTTC
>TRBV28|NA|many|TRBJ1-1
CASRKRGNTEAFF
TGTGCCAGCAGAAAAAGGGGGAACACTGAAGCTTTCTTT
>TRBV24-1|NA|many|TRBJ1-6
CATSDSAAGNSPLHF
TGTGCCACCAGTGATTCGGCAGCCGGCAATTCACCCCTCCACTTT
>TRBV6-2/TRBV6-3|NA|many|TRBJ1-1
CASKQGILSEAFF
TGTGCCAGCAAGCAGGGGATTTTGTCGGAAGCTTTCTTT
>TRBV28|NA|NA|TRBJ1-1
CASSLSSPEAFF
TGTGCCAGCAGCCTCTCGAGTCCTGAAGCTTTCTTT
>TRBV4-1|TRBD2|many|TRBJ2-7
CASSPREGTTYEQYF
TGCGCCAGCAGCCCCCGGGAGGGAACTACCTACGAGCAGTACTTC
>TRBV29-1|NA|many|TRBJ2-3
CSVEDRGNTDTQYF
TGCAGCGTTGAAGATCGGGGGAACACAGATACGCAGTATTTT
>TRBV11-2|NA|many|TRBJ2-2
CASSLNTMGELFF
TGTGCCAGCAGCTTAAACACGATGGGGGAGCTGTTTTTT
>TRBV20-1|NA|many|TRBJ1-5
CSARGKPNQPQHF
TGCAGTGCTAGGGGAAAACCTAATCAGCCCCAGCATTTT